One T cell receptor beta chain is described in this entry. Many counts were recorded for this clonotype. The target of this receptor is not known. Qualities for individual bases were not recorded, and no much larger clone is one base off. The time point label of this sample denotes: day 60 (about 2 months) after transplantation. The treatment or condition tag for this specimen amounts to: allogeneic hematopoietic cell transplantation with graft depleted of TCRalphabeta T cells and CD19 B cells. The transplant recipients were children given TCRalphabeta/CD19-depleted allogeneic hematopoietic cell grafts. The CDR3 runs 17 residues from the cysteine to the phenylalanine. Of all the DNA, just the CDR3 is kept, 51 bases in frame from base 1. The germline V end is reduced by 4 bases and the J end by 0 bases; junction bases left unmatched: 6. In the germline V gene, CDR1 corresponds to LGHNA and CDR2 to YNFKEQ.

These data come from a study of T-cell reconstitution after alpha-beta-depleted transplantation in children listed by TCRdb under 2016. Study-wide context: Using TCR repertoire profiling, the study quantitatively followed how T-cell immune reconstitution unfolded in children after TCRalphabeta/CD19-depleted allogeneic hematopoietic cell transplantation.

Receptor amplification or capture employed PCR. The instrument given in TCRdb is Illumina HiSeq 2500. To normalize quantification of the TCRbeta repertoire, the TCR libraries were built with molecular barcoding that relied on unique molecular identifiers. TCRdb passed the public sequencing reads through fastp at Q25 and MiXCR, retaining productive beta sequences. One record per CDR3 amino acid sequence lists the most common genes and DNA. For this sample there are 100,000 or so distinct CDR3 sequences; 6% appear just once. About 6% of the sample lies in the top ten. Findings and caveats that apply to the study as a whole: Over subsequent months, a decline in hyperexpanded clone frequencies was noted, and after one year, T-cell counts and TCRbeta diversity were mostly ascribed to newly produced T cells. Apparently early alphabetaT-cell count recovery about two months after transplant reportedly relied on only several hundred rapidly expanded clones derived from non-depleted graft cells. In some patients, high TCRbeta diversity at day 60 was attributed to recipient T cells and intrathymic progenitors that had survived conditioning.

Sample: PBMCs, mostly from graft donor cells, taken 60 days after TCRalphabeta/CD19-depleted stem cell transplant. The sequence is built from TRBV4-2 and TRBJ2-7; the junction holds 13 bases that match TRBD2. This TCR came from a female patient aged 2-10 years who had a stem cell transplant for Fanconi anemia, so the T cells may come from the graft donor. This receptor has the CDR3 CASSPGLAGLNSYEQYF. The base sequence is TGTGCCAGCAGCCCGGGACTAGCGGGATTAAACTCCTACGAGCAGTACTTC.